This TCR beta chain was observed in a study of T cells in Graves' hyperthyroidism and ophthalmopathy. Study-wide results and caveats: The model foresaw ophthalmopathy a median 6.5 months prior to onset. Most thyroid clonotypes with frequency above 0.001 were detected in blood.

The CDR3 regions of TCR beta were amplified from RNA transcripts. The HTBI primer set served for first-round RT-PCR of the TCR CDR3. TCRdb redid the calling of the multiplex PCR reads with MiXCR, one entry per CDR3 protein. The profile shows roughly 750,000 distinct CDR3 sequences, around 15% of them singletons. Among the patients, aged 18 to 65, hyperthyroidism was newly diagnosed and had lasted under 2 months. PBMCs were obtained from over 8.5 ml fresh peripheral blood. The germline gives CDR1 LGHDT, CDR2 YNNKEL (reference sequence). V lost 0 bases, J lost 6 bases, and 9 bases lay in between. This CDR3 is 13 amino acids long. To note about this clonotype: Its specificity is unknown.

This clonotype was sampled from a young man with Graves' hyperthyroidism. The chain recombines TRBV3-1 with TRBJ2-7; D uncertain. Sequences were obtained from blood. The DNA of the CDR3 is TGTGCCAGCAGCCAAGATCGAGGTGTCGAGCAGTACTTC. Protein: CASSQDRGVEQYF.